This T cell receptor (beta chain) is from a study of shared clonotypes between healthy human individuals (dated by TCRdb to 2020 to 2022). With regard to the full study: The cohort comprised a couple of women and a few men aged 18 to 49 years. To estimate repertoire size and how much clonotype sharing occurs between individuals, the study deeply sequenced the blood TCR repertoires of about five healthy adults. Different laboratories and diverse techniques were used to prepare libraries and sequence TCR repertoires, to increase sequencing depth and limit assay-specific biases. Each donor's leukapheresis produced roughly between about 0.85 and 10 billion PBMCs. Broad study findings and their caveats: Pairwise subsampling led to the expectation that sequencing depth would affect the degree of clonotype sharing among donors. Sampling was limited to blood, and TCR repertoires in tissue likely differ from TCR repertoires in blood. Because the study included a small number of donors, the genetic and exposure-history diversity represented was limited.

Donors were healthy HIV-negative adults with no recently reported acute infections or vaccinations. Every donor was a Caucasian adult living in Nashville, Tennessee, USA. For unsorted samples, about 90 million PBMCs were counted, and genomic DNA was extracted using the QIAamp DNA Blood Mini kit. Blood was collected by leukapheresis, and PBMCs were isolated by Ficoll-Histopaque density gradient centrifugation and then cryopreserved in liquid nitrogen vapor phase. A remark on this clone: Its cognate antigen has yet to be identified. There are no base qualities to consult, and no much larger clone falls within one base.

Using the deep immunoSEQ assay, multiplex PCR amplified TCR CDR3 regions from genomic DNA. Extracted genomic DNA from each cell subset was spread evenly across all wells of several immunoSEQ 96-well plates, with each plate serving as a replicate. For unsorted PBMC, 300 ng genomic DNA, equal to 30,000 or so T cell genomes, was loaded into each replicate PCR. Unsorted PBMC genomic DNA was sequenced across ten immunoSEQ deep assay plates. Purified libraries were quantified with a Qubit 3.0 fluorometer, sized on a Bioanalyzer 2100, and re-quantified with the KAPA Library Quantification kit. Each immunoSEQ 96-well plate was sequenced on its own single-read 150-cycle Illumina NextSeq 550 flow cell. In the source study's methods: Because the immunoSEQ output held only junctional sequences and lacked quality scores, the filtering could not match the filtering applied to full-length reads. To assign V/J genes and CDR3, sequences were annotated using PyIR, a Python wrapper for IgBLAST v1.9, with IMGT germline references. Reads with weak V/J assignments (E-value above 1e-6), missing CDR3, stop codons, out-of-frame junctions, or ambiguous translated residues were removed. V3J clonotypes were defined as sequences sharing an identical inferred V gene, J gene, and CDR3 amino acid sequence. Percentage overlap between repertoires was calculated by dividing the number of shared unique clonotypes by the size of the smaller repertoire. Three approaches were used to assess repertoire richness: RTK rarefaction, the Chao1 estimator, and Recon v2.1 estimates of unobserved clonotypes. TCRdb provides this immuneACCESS table in a form limited to in-frame rearrangements. Some clones are lacking; in checked studies, under half of them reflect an unresolved V gene, and why the rest are absent is not known. D and trimming were read from the DNA, whereas the V and J calls and clone size are those reported in that table. In this sample the table shows about half a million clones, roughly 80% of which occur a single time. About 12% of the sample goes to the ten largest clones.

The sequence came from a woman aged 35 to 49 in good health. Some clones in this sample may be carry-over from other donors' samples. Sequenced material: PBMCs.

This receptor has the CDR3 CASSLGLAGVSYEQYF. Read as DNA, the sequence is TGCGCCAGCAGCCTCGGACTAGCGGGAGTTTCGTACGAGCAGTACTTC. Recombination linked TRBV5-1 to TRBJ2-7, and TRBD2 matches 13 of the central bases. Germline trimming: 4 bases from V, 4 bases from J; junction bases outside gene matches: 8. Looking up the germline V gene yields CDR1 SGHRS and CDR2 YFSETQ. The CDR3 holds 16 amino acids from the cysteine to the phenylalanine. Only the CDR3 portion is preserved as DNA: 48 bases, with reading frame beginning at the first base.